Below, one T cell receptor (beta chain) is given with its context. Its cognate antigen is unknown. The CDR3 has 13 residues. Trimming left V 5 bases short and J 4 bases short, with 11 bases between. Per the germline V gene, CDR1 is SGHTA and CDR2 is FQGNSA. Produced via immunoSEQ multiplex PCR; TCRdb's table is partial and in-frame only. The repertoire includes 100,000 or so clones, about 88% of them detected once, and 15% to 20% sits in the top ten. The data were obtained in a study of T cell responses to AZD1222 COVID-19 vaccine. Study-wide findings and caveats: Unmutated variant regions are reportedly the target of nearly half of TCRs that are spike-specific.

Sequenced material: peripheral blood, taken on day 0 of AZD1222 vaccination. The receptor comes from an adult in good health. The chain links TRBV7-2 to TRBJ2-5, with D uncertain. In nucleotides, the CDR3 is TGTGCCAGCAGCCTTCCCTCGGCAGAGACCCAGTACTTC. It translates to CASSLPSAETQYF. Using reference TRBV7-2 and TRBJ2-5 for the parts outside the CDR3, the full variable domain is GAGVSQSPSNKVTEKGKDVELRCDPISGHTALYWYRQSLGQGLEFLIYFQGNSAPDKSGLPSDRFSAERTGGSVSTLTIQRTQQEDSAVYLCASSLPSAETQYFGPGTRLLVL.